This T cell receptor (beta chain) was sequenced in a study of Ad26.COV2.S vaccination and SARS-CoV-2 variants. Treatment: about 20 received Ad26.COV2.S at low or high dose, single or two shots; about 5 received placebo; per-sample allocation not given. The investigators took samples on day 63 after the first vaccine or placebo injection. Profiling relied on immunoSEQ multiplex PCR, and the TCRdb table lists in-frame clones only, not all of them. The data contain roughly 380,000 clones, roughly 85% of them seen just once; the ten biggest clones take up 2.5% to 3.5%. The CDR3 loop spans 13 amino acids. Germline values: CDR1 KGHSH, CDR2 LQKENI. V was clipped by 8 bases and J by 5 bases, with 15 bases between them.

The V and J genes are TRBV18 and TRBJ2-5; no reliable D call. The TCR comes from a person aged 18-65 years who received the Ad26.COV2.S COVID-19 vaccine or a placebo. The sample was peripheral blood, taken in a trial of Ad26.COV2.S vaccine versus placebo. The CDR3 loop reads CASARTTRETQYF. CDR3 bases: TGTGCCAGCGCCCGGACCACCCGGGAGACCCAGTACTTC.